The rows below give T cell receptor beta chains drawn from one sample of a study of CD8 T cells in ankylosing spondylitis. Each CDR3 protein gets one entry after TCRdb re-called the 5' RACE reads with MiXCR. This sample has roughly 700,000 distinct CDR3 sequences, with about 20% found just once. Material for sequencing was blood, either unsorted or a sorted T cell fraction (not recorded which). The origin of the receptors is a male donor with ankylosing spondylitis. Each CDR3 is given with its conserved first and last residue. Fields, in order: D gene, V gene, clone size, J gene, CDR3 DNA, CDR3 protein. The D gene is left open where the match is weak. Size values are once, few and many counts, or a class for expanded clones, and some rows have none.

TRBD1	TRBV12-3/TRBV12-4	many	TRBJ1-5	TGTGCCAGCAGCCCGGACAGGTATCAGCCCCAGCATTTT	CASSPDRYQPQHF
-	TRBV20-1	-	TRBJ1-6	TGCAGTGCTCTCCAGGGGATGAGGAATTCACCCCTCCACTTT	CSALQGMRNSPLHF
-	TRBV5-1	many	TRBJ1-2	TGCGCCAGCAGCTTGGGGTCGGGGACCCCCTATGGCTACACCTTC	CASSLGSGTPYGYTF
TRBD2	TRBV28	few	TRBJ2-3	TGTGCCAGCAGTCCAGCGGGAGGGTACCAAGATACGCAGTATTTT	CASSPAGGYQDTQYF
-	TRBV20-1	few	TRBJ2-7	TGCAGTGCTCCGCCGACTGGCGACCACGAGCAGTACTTC	CSAPPTGDHEQYF
-	TRBV5-1	few	TRBJ1-5	TGCGCCAGCAGCGAGCAGGGGAGCAATCAGCCCCAGCATTTT	CASSEQGSNQPQHF
-	TRBV7-9	-	TRBJ1-2	TGTGCCAGCAGCTTAGGTGGTTGGGATGGCTACACCTTC	CASSLGGWDGYTF
TRBD1	TRBV7-8	-	TRBJ2-7	TGTGCCAGCAGCGCCCGGGGACAGGGGTCCTACGAGCAGTACTTC	CASSARGQGSYEQYF
TRBD1	TRBV5-1	few	TRBJ2-7	TGCGCCAGCAGCCGGGACAGCATCTACGAGCAGTACTTC	CASSRDSIYEQYF
-	TRBV11-3	-	TRBJ1-1	TGTGCCAGCAGCTTAAGAAACGGGAACACTGAAGCTTTCTTT	CASSLRNGNTEAFF
-	TRBV29-1	-	TRBJ2-7	TGCAGCGTTGAAGATCCCCTAACCCGAATAAGCTCCTACGAGCAGTACTTC	CSVEDPLTRISSYEQYF
-	TRBV20-1	few	TRBJ2-1	TGCAGTGCTAGAGTGGCACTAGCAATAGGTAATGAGCAGTTCTTC	CSARVALAIGNEQFF
-	TRBV9	few	TRBJ2-5	TGTGCCAGCAGCGTAGCCGGAGAGACCCAGTACTTC	CASSVAGETQYF
TRBD2	TRBV12-3/TRBV12-4	few	TRBJ2-2	TGTGCCAGCAGTTCCCAGGGACTAGCCGGGGAGCTGTTTTTT	CASSSQGLAGELFF
TRBD1	TRBV5-1	few	TRBJ1-4	TGCGCCAGCAGCGTGACAGGGAGCACTGGGCTTAATGAAAAACTGTTTTTT	CASSVTGSTGLNEKLFF
TRBD2	TRBV7-3	-	TRBJ2-3	TGTGCCAGCAGCTTAAAGGTCGCTACTAGCGGGGTGGATACGCAGTATTTT	CASSLKVATSGVDTQYF
TRBD2	TRBV5-4	few	TRBJ2-1	TGTGCCAGCAGTAGCGGGACTAGTATCTACAATGAGCAGTTCTTC	CASSSGTSIYNEQFF
-	TRBV20-1	few	TRBJ2-3	TGCAGTGCCCCCCATTGGGGGGGGGCCTCAGATACGCAGTATTTT	CSAPHWGGASDTQYF
-	TRBV27	-	TRBJ1-2	TGTGCCAGCAGATCCGCCCCTCGGGGAGGCTACACCTTC	CASRSAPRGGYTF
-	TRBV29-1	few	TRBJ1-1	TGCAGCGTCGGTCAGGGCAAGAACACTGAAGCTTTCTTT	CSVGQGKNTEAFF
-	TRBV5-1	many	TRBJ1-2	TGCGCCAGCAGCGAGGGGCCTTCTAACTATGGCTACACCTTC	CASSEGPSNYGYTF
-	TRBV6-5	many	TRBJ2-1	TGTGCCAGCAGGACCACCTGGGACGGAGGCAATGAGCAGTTCTTC	CASRTTWDGGNEQFF
-	TRBV28	-	TRBJ2-5	TGTGCCAGCAGTTTGTTGGGGGGCGCGGAGACCCAGTACTTC	CASSLLGGAETQYF
-	TRBV30	-	TRBJ2-7	TGTGCCTGGAGTGGATCGAGGGACGAGCAGTACTTC	CAWSGSRDEQYF
-	TRBV7-3	-	TRBJ1-2	TGTGCCAGCAGCCCATCGGGTTTTGAAGGAGACCCTGGCTACACCTTC	CASSPSGFEGDPGYTF
TRBD1	TRBV6-6	-	TRBJ2-1	TGTGCCAGCAGGGGGACAGGGAACTACAATGAGCAGTTCTTC	CASRGTGNYNEQFF
-	TRBV5-1	few	TRBJ2-7	TGCGCCAGCAGCTTAGAGAATCCGTCGCAGGAGCAGTACTTC	CASSLENPSQEQYF
TRBD1	TRBV15	-	TRBJ2-3	TGTGCCACCAGCAGAGATTCGTTCGACAGGGGAGATACGCAGTATTTT	CATSRDSFDRGDTQYF
-	TRBV7-9	few	TRBJ1-3	TGTGCCAGCAGCTTAAAGTGGCAGAATGAAAACACCATATATTTT	CASSLKWQNENTIYF
TRBD1	TRBV2	few	TRBJ1-3	TGTGCCAGCAGCTTACAGGGGGCCGGTGGAAACACCATATATTTT	CASSLQGAGGNTIYF
TRBD2	TRBV12-3/TRBV12-4	many	TRBJ2-3	TGTGCCAGCAGTTTGACTAGCGGGAGAGATACGCAGTATTTT	CASSLTSGRDTQYF
-	TRBV4-1	-	TRBJ2-6	TGCGCCAGCACCCCCTGGGACTCTGGGGCCAACGTCCTGACTTTC	CASTPWDSGANVLTF
-	TRBV20-1	-	TRBJ1-1	TGCAGTGCCAGGGAGGGAGCCCGGACTGAAGCTTTCTTT	CSAREGARTEAFF
-	TRBV9	few	TRBJ1-6	TGTGCCAGCAGCCAGGGGCGGGGTGATTCACCCCTCCACTTT	CASSQGRGDSPLHF
-	TRBV7-9	many	TRBJ2-3	TGTGCCAGCAGCTTAGGATTTTGGGCAGATACGCAGTATTTT	CASSLGFWADTQYF
TRBD1	TRBV20-1	-	TRBJ1-2	TGCAGTGCTAGGACAGGGGAGCCTAACTATGGCTACACCTTC	CSARTGEPNYGYTF
-	TRBV6-6	few	TRBJ1-2	TGTGCCAGCAGTTACGACTCCTACTATGGCTACACCTTC	CASSYDSYYGYTF
-	TRBV29-1	few	TRBJ2-7	TGCAGCGTTCTGGTGACAGGCTACGAGCAGTACTTC	CSVLVTGYEQYF
TRBD1	TRBV15	-	TRBJ1-4	TGTGCCACCAGCAGGACAGGGCGTGGTGAAAAACTGTTTTTT	CATSRTGRGEKLFF
-	TRBV20-1	many	TRBJ2-7	TGCAGTGCTAGGGGGTTGGGAGTAGACTACGAGCAGTACTTC	CSARGLGVDYEQYF
-	TRBV5-1	few	TRBJ2-3	TGCGCCAGCAGCCCACGGGAGAGCACAGATACGCAGTATTTT	CASSPRESTDTQYF
TRBD2	TRBV20-1	few	TRBJ2-1	TGCAGTGCGGAAGGGACTAGCAACGATGAGCAGTTCTTC	CSAEGTSNDEQFF
-	TRBV28	many	TRBJ2-3	TGTGCCAGCAGTGAGACTAGTCGGGGCACAGATACGCAGTATTTT	CASSETSRGTDTQYF
TRBD1	TRBV12-3/TRBV12-4	many	TRBJ2-7	TGTGCCAGCAACCAAGGGGGACAGACCTACGAGCAGTACTTC	CASNQGGQTYEQYF
-	TRBV29-1	many	TRBJ1-3	TGCAGCGTTGAAAGGAGAGGAAACACCATATATTTT	CSVERRGNTIYF